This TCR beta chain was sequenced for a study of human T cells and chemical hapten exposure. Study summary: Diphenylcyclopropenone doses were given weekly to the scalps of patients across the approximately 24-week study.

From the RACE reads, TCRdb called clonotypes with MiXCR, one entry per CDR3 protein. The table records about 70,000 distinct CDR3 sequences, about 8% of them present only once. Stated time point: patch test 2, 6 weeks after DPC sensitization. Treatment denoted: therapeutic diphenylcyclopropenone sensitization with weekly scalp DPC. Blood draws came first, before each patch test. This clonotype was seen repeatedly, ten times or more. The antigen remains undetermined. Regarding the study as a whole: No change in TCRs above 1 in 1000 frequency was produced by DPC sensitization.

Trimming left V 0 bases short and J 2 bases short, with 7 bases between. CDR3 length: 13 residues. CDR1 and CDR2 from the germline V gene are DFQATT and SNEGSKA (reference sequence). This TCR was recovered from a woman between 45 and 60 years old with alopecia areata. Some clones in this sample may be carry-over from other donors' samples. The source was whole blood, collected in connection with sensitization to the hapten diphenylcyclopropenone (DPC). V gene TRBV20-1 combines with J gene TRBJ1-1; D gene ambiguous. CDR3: CSARDNRNTEAFF. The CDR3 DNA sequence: TGCAGTGCTAGAGATAACAGAAACACTGAAGCTTTCTTT.